The next 31 T cell receptor beta chains were all read from a single sample in a study of cytomegalovirus exposure and HLA in healthy donors. 13 Jbeta primers and 60 Vbeta primers were used for the PCR. TCRdb's table, derived via immunoSEQ multiplex PCR, lists solely in-frame clones and lacks some. Of over 100,000 clones in the sample, approximately 74% are singletons; the top ten hold approximately 7.8%. The source material was PBMCs. The receptors were gathered from a male donor in good health and CMV-seronegative.

This CDR3 reads CASSLSAGGYTDTQYF. CDR3 DNA sequence: TGCGCCAGCAGCTTGTCAGCGGGGGGATACACAGATACGCAGTATTTT. V is TRBV5-1 and J is TRBJ2-3, with 9 bases lining up with TRBD2. The germline V gene encodes CDR1 SGHRS and CDR2 YFSETQ. This CDR3 region has 16 residues. V lost 1 base and J lost 2; bases outside the gene matches: 5.

The rearrangement links TRBV11-2 to TRBJ2-7; possibly TRBD1 for D (5 bases). This CDR3 spans 15 amino acids. Germline values: CDR1 SGHAT, CDR2 FQNNGV. V lost 1 base and J 6 bases, leaving 16 bases between the germline ends. This CDR3 reads CASSLGQSFPSEQYF. The CDR3 DNA reads TGTGCCAGCAGCTTAGGACAGTCCTTCCCCTCCGAGCAGTACTTC. The full variable domain, completed using reference TRBV11-2 and TRBJ2-7, is EAGVAQSPRYKIIEKRQSVAFWCNPISGHATLYWYQQILGQGPKLLIQFQNNGVVDDSQLPKDRFSAERLKGVDSTLKIQPAKLEDSAVYLCASSLGQSFPSEQYFGPGTRLTVT.

This chain links TRBV10-3 with TRBJ2-6; TRBD1 might be the D (6 bases). CDR3 length: 15 residues. Germline CDR1 is ENHRY and CDR2 is SYGVKD. V gave up 10 bases and J gave up 0 bases, with 13 bases separating them. CDR3 in amino acids: CATKTGNSGANVLTF. The CDR3 bases are TGTGCCACCAAGACAGGCAACTCTGGGGCCAACGTCCTGACTTTC.

In its sample, this clone was seen once. The V call is TRBV29-1, the J call TRBJ1-1; weak D call: TRBD1 (5 bases). This CDR3 spans 14 amino acids. The germline gives CDR1 SQVTM, CDR2 ANQGSEA. The V and J ends lost 3 bases and 5 bases respectively, with 16 bases between them. The CDR3 is CSVDQFRGGTEAFF. DNA of the CDR3: TGCAGCGTTGATCAGTTTCGGGGGGGTACTGAAGCTTTCTTT.

In its sample, this clone was seen a few times. The V gene is TRBV18, the J gene TRBJ1-4; 8 bases are a match to TRBD1. From germline, CDR1 is KGHSH and CDR2 LQKENI. CDR3 size: 15 residues. With V trimmed by 6 bases and J by 1 base, 4 bases remained unmatched. As DNA, the CDR3 is TGTGCCAGCTCGAAAGACAGGGGAACTAATGAAAAACTGTTTTTT. Translated, it gives CASSKDRGTNEKLFF. The full variable domain, rest sourced from reference TRBV18 and TRBJ1-4, is NAGVMQNPRHLVRRRGQEARLRCSPMKGHSHVYWYRQLPEEGLKFMVYLQKENIIDESGMPKERFSAEFPKEGPSILRIQQVVRGDSAAYFCASSKDRGTNEKLFFGSGTQLSVL.

The chain couples TRBV11-1 to TRBJ2-1, with 10 bases fitting TRBD2. In germline, CDR1 is SGHAT, CDR2 FQDESV (reference sequence). The CDR3 contains 16 residues. V gave up 5 bases and J gave up 8 bases; unmatched junction bases: 12. CDR3 in amino acids: CASSRHSGGALDEQFF. CDR3 DNA sequence: TGTGCCAGCAGCCGGCACAGCGGGGGGGCTTTGGATGAGCAGTTCTTC.

The chain links TRBV5-3 to TRBJ2-4; maybe TRBD1 (6 bases). Being an ORF, TRBV5-3 has a function that is uncertain. The CDR3 loop spans 20 amino acids. V lost 3 bases, J lost 3 bases, and 28 bases lay in between. This CDR3 reads CARSCLRVGAENGDKNIQYF. The CDR3 DNA reads as TGTGCCAGAAGCTGTCTGAGGGTGGGGGCCGAAAATGGGGACAAAAACATTCAGTACTTC.

The genes are TRBV7-9 and TRBJ2-5; D is perhaps TRBD1 (5 bases). The CDR3 runs to 13 residues. In germline, CDR1 is SEHNR, CDR2 FQNEAQ (reference sequence). The germline V and J ends were trimmed by 3 bases and 4 bases, with 9 bases remaining between them. CDR3 DNA: TGTGCCAGCAGCTTCAGGGATGGAGAGACCCAGTACTTC. This translates into CASSFRDGETQYF. Full variable domain (outside the CDR3, taken from reference TRBV7-9 and TRBJ2-5): DTGVSQNPRHKITKRGQNVTFRCDPISEHNRLYWYRQTLGQGPEFLTYFQNEAQLEKSRLLSDRFSAERPKGSFSTLEIQRTEQGDSAMYLCASSFRDGETQYFGPGTRLLVL.

This chain uses TRBV5-1 with TRBJ1-4; TRBD1 agrees at 10 bases. Germline V lookup: CDR1 SGHRS, CDR2 YFSETQ. The CDR3 covers 18 residues. The V gene end was trimmed by 3 bases and the J gene end by 2 bases; junction bases not matched to a gene: 10. The CDR3 bases are TGCGCCAGCAGCTGGGGGACAGGGGAGGCCCCCACTAATGAAAAACTGTTTTTT. Amino acid sequence: CASSWGTGEAPTNEKLFF.

The chain has TRBV5-1 and TRBJ2-1; D is possibly TRBD2 (6 bases). The CDR3 is 16 residues long. V shed 6 bases and J shed 4 bases, with 20 bases lying between them. CDR1 and CDR2 (germline): SGHRS, YFSETQ. The CDR3 is CASKELASQGYNEQFF. In DNA form, the CDR3 reads TGCGCCAGCAAAGAACTAGCCAGTCAGGGATACAATGAGCAGTTCTTC. Together with reference TRBV5-1 and TRBJ2-1, the CDR3 gives the full variable domain: KAGVTQTPRYLIKTRGQQVTLSCSPISGHRSVSWYQQTPGQGLQFLFEYFSETQRNKGNFPGRFSGRQFSNSRSEMNVSTLELGDSALYLCASKELASQGYNEQFFGPGTRLTVL.

The chain employs TRBV30 and TRBJ1-6; 7 bases are shared with TRBD1. The length of the CDR3 is 12 residues. The V gene's germline CDR1 is GTSNPN and CDR2 SVGIG (reference sequence). V dropped 1 base and J dropped 12; count of bases not matched to a gene: 3. In DNA form, the CDR3 reads TGTGCCTGGAGTGCCAGGGGGTTACCCCTCCACTTT. This gives the protein CAWSARGLPLHF.

The chain is built from TRBV9 and TRBJ2-5; 12 positions match TRBD2. The germline V gene encodes CDR1 SGDLS and CDR2 YYNGEE. CDR3 length: 17 amino acids. The junction had 10 bases not matched to a gene; V was cut back by 5 bases and J by 2 bases. CDR3 bases: TGTGCCAGCAGGTTATCCGAGCTAGCGGGGGGGCAAGAGACCCAGTACTTC. This sequence encodes CASRLSELAGGQETQYF. The variable domain in full, completed from reference TRBV9 and TRBJ2-5, reads DSGVTQTPKHLITATGQRVTLRCSPRSGDLSVYWYQQSLDQGLQFLIQYYNGEERAKGNILERFSAQQFPDLHSELNLSSLELGDSALYFCASRLSELAGGQETQYFGPGTRLLVL.

This chain joins TRBV28 and TRBJ1-3; possibly TRBD1 for D (6 bases). The CDR3 length is 15 residues. Between the trimmed V and J ends, which lost 3 bases and 2 bases, there was a span of 11 bases. Per germline, CDR1 MDHEN and CDR2 SYDVKM. The CDR3 coding sequence is TGTGCCAGCAGTTTCTGGGCAGGGGCTGGAAACACCATATATTTT. Protein sequence: CASSFWAGAGNTIYF.

Only a few counts were recorded for this clone. The J gene is TRBJ1-6, the V gene TRBV11-2; 7 bases line up with TRBD1. V trimming: 5 bases; J trimming: 7 bases; junction bases outside the gene matches: 11. CDR1 and CDR2 (germline): SGHAT, FQNNGV. The CDR3 contains 16 residues. Here the CDR3 DNA reads TGTGCCAGCAGCGAGAGGGCGGGACAGATCAATTCACCCCTCCACTTT. Encoded protein: CASSERAGQINSPLHF.

The V gene is TRBV28, the J gene TRBJ2-4; D is perhaps TRBD1 (6 bases). Germline V CDR1 and CDR2: MDHEN, SYDVKM. V gave up 5 bases and J gave up 1 base, with 12 bases separating them. CDR3 length equals 15 residues. This CDR3 is CASSPDSWAKNIQYF. As DNA, the CDR3 is TGTGCCAGCAGTCCGGACAGTTGGGCCAAAAACATTCAGTACTTC.

V is TRBV27 and J is TRBJ2-7; D is perhaps TRBD1 (5 bases). CDR3 length: 14 amino acids. The germline gives CDR1 MNHEY, CDR2 SMNVEV (reference sequence). V lost 7 bases, J lost 5 bases, and 18 bases lay in between. This chain's CDR3 is CASKARVLSDEQYF. The CDR3 DNA follows: TGTGCCAGCAAGGCCAGGGTTCTTAGTGACGAGCAGTACTTC.

The V and J genes are TRBV18 and TRBJ2-7, with 9 bases aligning to TRBD1. V trimming: 8 bases; J trimming: 3 bases; junction bases outside the gene matches: 5. This CDR3 region has 13 residues. In germline, CDR1 is KGHSH, CDR2 LQKENI. In DNA form, the CDR3 reads TGTGCCAGCACCCCGGGACAGGGCTACGAGCAGTACTTC. This encodes CASTPGQGYEQYF. Full variable domain (rest looked up from reference TRBV18 and TRBJ2-7): NAGVMQNPRHLVRRRGQEARLRCSPMKGHSHVYWYRQLPEEGLKFMVYLQKENIIDESGMPKERFSAEFPKEGPSILRIQQVVRGDSAAYFCASTPGQGYEQYFGPGTRLTVT.

J is TRBJ2-7 and V is TRBV7-9; tentative D call: TRBD2 (5 bases). The ends were cut back, 3 bases at V and 3 bases at J, with 15 bases in the middle. Germline values: CDR1 SEHNR, CDR2 FQNEAQ (reference sequence). This CDR3 has 15 amino acids. CDR3 coding DNA: TGTGCCAGCAGCTTGGGGAGCGCCTCCAACTACGAGCAGTACTTC. This sequence encodes CASSLGSASNYEQYF.

Only a few counts were recorded for this clone. The chain carries TRBV7-2 and TRBJ2-7; a possible D gene is TRBD2 (5 bases). The CDR3 is 13 residues long. The germline CDR1 and CDR2 sequences are SGHTA and FQGNSA. Deletions cut 4 bases from V and 7 bases from J, with 14 bases between. The DNA for the CDR3 is TGTGCCAGCAGCTCCCGGAACACGGGAGAGCAGTACTTC. This gives the protein CASSSRNTGEQYF.

V and J are TRBV4-1 and TRBJ1-4; D is perhaps TRBD1 (5 bases). Germline CDR1 reads MGHRA; CDR2 reads YSYEKL. The CDR3 covers 15 residues. The germline V and J ends were trimmed by 1 base and 7 bases, with 13 bases remaining between them. CDR3 region: CASSQGSGPSEKLFF. In DNA, the CDR3 is TGCGCCAGCAGCCAAGGCTCAGGGCCGTCTGAAAAACTGTTTTTT.

This chain uses TRBV4-3 with TRBJ2-1, with TRBD2 identical over 7 bases. V lost 2 bases to trimming and J lost 0 bases; unmatched junction nucleotides: 10. CDR1 and CDR2 (germline): LGHNA, YSLEER. The CDR3 sequence is 18 residues long. The CDR3 DNA sequence: TGCGCCAGCAGCCAAAGCCTTCTAGCGGACCTCTCCTACAATGAGCAGTTCTTC. It specifies CASSQSLLADLSYNEQFF.

This clone showed up just a few times. Here the CDR3 DNA reads TGTGCCAGCAGTTTTCTAGCGGGAGGGATCCAAGAGACCCAGTACTTC. Protein: CASSFLAGGIQETQYF. This chain links TRBV27 with TRBJ2-5; 12 bases match TRBD2. The CDR3 covers 16 residues. V lost 3 bases to trimming and J lost 1 base; unmatched junction nucleotides: 3. Germline CDR1 is MNHEY and CDR2 is SMNVEV (reference sequence).

A single count supports this clone. The chain carries TRBV4-3 and TRBJ2-1; D not certain. Germline assignment: CDR1 LGHNA and CDR2 YSLEER. The CDR3 has 13 residues. Trimming left V 5 bases short and J 8 bases short, with 13 bases between. The CDR3 sequence is CASSSHSVDEQFF. The CDR3 bases are TGCGCCAGCAGCTCTCACAGTGTCGATGAGCAGTTCTTC.

The chain uses TRBV6-5 and TRBJ2-1, with a weak D call TRBD2 (5 bases). This CDR3 has 15 residues. Germline values: CDR1 MNHEY, CDR2 SVGAGI. V was pared by 1 base and J by 0 bases, with 7 bases between. Here the CDR3 reads CASSYYGVSYNEQFF. The CDR3, as DNA: TGTGCCAGCAGTTACTACGGGGTCTCCTACAATGAGCAGTTCTTC.

The rearrangement uses TRBV18 and TRBJ1-3; 7 bases are shared with TRBD1. The germline gives CDR1 KGHSH, CDR2 LQKENI. This CDR3 is 14 amino acids long. Trimming took 0 bases from V and 4 from J; bases not matched to a gene: 0. The CDR3 nucleotides are TGTGCCAGCTCACCACCGGGACAGGGAAACACCATATATTTT. This translates into CASSPPGQGNTIYF.

J is TRBJ2-5 and V is TRBV5-8; TRBD2 agrees at 13 bases. With V trimmed by 0 bases and J by 1 base, 0 bases remained unmatched. CDR3 length equals 16 residues. Germline V gives CDR1 SGHTS, CDR2 YDEGEE. The CDR3: CASSLGTSGGQETQYF. Written as DNA, the CDR3 is TGTGCCAGCAGCTTGGGGACTAGCGGGGGCCAAGAGACCCAGTACTTC.

The rearrangement links TRBV11-2 to TRBJ1-2; D possibly corresponds to TRBD1 (6 bases). Germline CDR1 reads SGHAT; CDR2 reads FQNNGV. V lost 7 bases, J lost 4 bases, and 19 bases lay in between. This CDR3 contains 15 residues. CDR3 sequence reads: CASIPIRRGGYGYTF. CDR3 bases: TGTGCCAGCATCCCAATCAGGAGGGGGGGCTATGGCTACACCTTC.

Here the CDR3 reads CASSQDTGGPSEQYF. CDR3 DNA: TGCGCCAGCAGCCAAGATACAGGGGGCCCATCCGAGCAGTACTTC. The gene calls are TRBV4-3 and TRBJ2-7; 9 bases are shared with TRBD1. The CDR3 spans 15 residues. CDR1 and CDR2 (germline): LGHNA, YSLEER. The J segment lost 6 bases and the V segment lost 0 bases, leaving 6 bases of the junction unmatched.

This chain uses TRBV7-9 with TRBJ2-3; a weak D match, TRBD1 (6 bases). Germline CDR1 and CDR2: SEHNR and FQNEAQ (reference sequence). The CDR3 is 15 residues long. Trimming left V 1 base short and J 2 bases short, with 10 bases between. As DNA, the CDR3 is TGTGCCAGCAGCTTAGTGGACAGTTACACAGATACGCAGTATTTT. This translates into CASSLVDSYTDTQYF.

In regard to this clone: Compared with germline, one end of the junction differs, possibly owing to a read error. CDR3 amino acids: CASSDDRENLAKNIQHF. The CDR3 region has the DNA TGTGCCAGCAGCGACGACAGGGAAAACTTAGCCAAAAACATTCAGCACTTC. The chain has TRBV2 and TRBJ2-4; 7 nucleotides agree with TRBD1. This CDR3 has 17 residues. Germline CDR1 is SNHLY and CDR2 is FYNNEI. Based on the CDR3 plus reference TRBV2 and TRBJ2-4, the full variable domain is EPEVTQTPSHQVTQMGQEVILRCVPISNHLYFYWYRQILGQKVEFLVSFYNNEISEKSEIFDDQFSVERPDGSNFTLKIRSTKLEDSAMYFCASSDDRENLAKNIQHFGAGTRLSVL.

Here the CDR3 reads CATSSTNGETQYF. The CDR3 bases are TGTGCCACCTCCTCGACTAATGGAGAGACCCAGTACTTC. The chain is built from TRBV19 and TRBJ2-5, with a possible D match to TRBD2 (5 bases). This CDR3 is 13 amino acids long. Trimming took 10 bases from V and 4 from J, leaving 16 bases between them. CDR1 LNHDA and CDR2 SQIVND come from the germline V gene (reference sequence). The full variable domain, with the rest looked up from reference TRBV19 and TRBJ2-5, is DGGITQSPKYLFRKEGQNVTLSCEQNLNHDAMYWYRQDPGQGLRLIYYSQIVNDFQKGDIAEGYSVSREKKESFPLTVTSAQKNPTAFYLCATSSTNGETQYFGPGTRLLVL.